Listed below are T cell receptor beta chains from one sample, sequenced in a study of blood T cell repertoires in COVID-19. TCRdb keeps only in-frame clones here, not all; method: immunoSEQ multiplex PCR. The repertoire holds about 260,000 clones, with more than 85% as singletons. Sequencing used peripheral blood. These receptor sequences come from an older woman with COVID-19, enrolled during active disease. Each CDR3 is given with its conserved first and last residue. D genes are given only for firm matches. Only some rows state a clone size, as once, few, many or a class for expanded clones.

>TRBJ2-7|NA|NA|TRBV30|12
TGTGCCTGGGCAACAGGTGACTACGAGCAGTACTTC
CAWATGDYEQYF
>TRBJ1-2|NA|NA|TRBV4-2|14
TGTGCCAGCAGCCAAGAGGGTGGGGGCCATGGCTACACCTTC
CASSQEGGGHGYTF
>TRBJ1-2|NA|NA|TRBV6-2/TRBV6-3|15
TGTGCCAGCAGCCCACAACGGGGGGCAGGAAGCGGCTACACCTTC
CASSPQRGAGSGYTF
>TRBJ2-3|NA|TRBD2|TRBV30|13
TGTGCCTGGAGTGGCGGGAGGACAGATACGCAGTATTTT
CAWSGGRTDTQYF
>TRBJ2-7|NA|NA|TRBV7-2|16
TGTGCCAGCAGCTGGCCCGGGGCAGGGGATCAGTATGAGCAGTACTTC
CASSWPGAGDQYEQYF
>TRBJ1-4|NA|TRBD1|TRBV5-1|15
TGCGCCAGCAGCTTGGCCCAGGGGGCGGCGGAAAAACTGTTTTTT
CASSLAQGAAEKLFF
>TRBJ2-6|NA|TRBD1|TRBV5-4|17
TGTGCCAGCCGCCCCGGCCAGGGGGATGTGGGGGCCAACGTCCTGACTTTC
CASRPGQGDVGANVLTF
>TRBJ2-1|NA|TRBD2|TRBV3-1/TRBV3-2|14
TGTGCCAGCAGCCAGGTGACTAGCCGGAATGAGCAGTTCTTC
CASSQVTSRNEQFF
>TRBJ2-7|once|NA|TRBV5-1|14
TGCGCCAGCAGCTTGGTCAGCGCCACCTACGAGCAGTACTTC
CASSLVSATYEQYF
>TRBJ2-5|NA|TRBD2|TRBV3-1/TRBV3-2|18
TGTGCCAGCAGCCCCCTCGGACTAGCGGCTAAACCTGGAGAGACCCAGTACTTC
CASSPLGLAAKPGETQYF
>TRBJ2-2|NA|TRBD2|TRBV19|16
TGTGCCAGTAGTATAAGTAGCGGGAGTTTCACCGGGGAGCTGTTTTTT
CASSISSGSFTGELFF
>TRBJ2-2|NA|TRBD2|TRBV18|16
TGTGCCAGCTCACCCACTAGCGGGAGTCCCACCGGGGAGCTGTTTTTT
CASSPTSGSPTGELFF
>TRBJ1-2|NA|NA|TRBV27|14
TGTGCCAGCAGTTTAGATCGCTTCGGGTATGGCTACACCTTC
CASSLDRFGYGYTF
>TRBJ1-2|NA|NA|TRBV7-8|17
TGTGCCAGCAGCTTAGGGTGGCGGGGAAGACCTAACTATGGCTACACCTTC
CASSLGWRGRPNYGYTF
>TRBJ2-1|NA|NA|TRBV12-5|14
TGTGCCCTAGAGACAGGAGTGTATTGGAATGAGCAGTTCTTC
CALETGVYWNEQFF
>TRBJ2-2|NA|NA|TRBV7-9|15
TGTGCCAGCAGCGCCGGGACAATAAACACCGGGGAGCTGTTTTTT
CASSAGTINTGELFF
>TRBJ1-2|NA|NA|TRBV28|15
TGTGCCAGCAGCACCATCCGGACAACCAACTATGGCTACACCTTC
CASSTIRTTNYGYTF
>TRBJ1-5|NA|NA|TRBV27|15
TGTGCCAGCAGTTCTACAGGGTCTAGTCGTCAGCCCCAGCATTTT
CASSSTGSSRQPQHF
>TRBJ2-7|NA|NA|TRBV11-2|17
TGTGCCAGCAGCTTGGCCCAATGGCCAGGTCCCACCTACGAGCAGTACTTC
CASSLAQWPGPTYEQYF
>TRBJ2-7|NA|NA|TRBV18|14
TGTGCCAGCTCACAGGGGGACCCCTCCTACGAGCAGTACTTC
CASSQGDPSYEQYF
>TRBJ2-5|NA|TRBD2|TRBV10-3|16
TGTGCCATCAGAGGGGGGACTAGCGGGGGTCAAGAGACCCAGTACTTC
CAIRGGTSGGQETQYF
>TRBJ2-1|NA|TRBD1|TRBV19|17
TGTGCCAGTAGTTTGCGGACAGGGGGGAGCTCCTACAATGAGCAGTTCTTC
CASSLRTGGSSYNEQFF
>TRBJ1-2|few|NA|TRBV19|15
TGTGCCAGTAGTCCCTCGACGTCGGGAGGAAATGGCTACACCTTC
CASSPSTSGGNGYTF
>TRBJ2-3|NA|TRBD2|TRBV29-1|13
TGCAGCGTTGTAAGCGGGGCCACAGATACGCAGTATTTT
CSVVSGATDTQYF
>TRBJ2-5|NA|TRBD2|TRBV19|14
TGTGCCAGTAGTACCTCCGGGACTAGAGAGACCCAGTACTTC
CASSTSGTRETQYF
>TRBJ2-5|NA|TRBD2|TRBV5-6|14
TGTGCCAGCACCGAGCGGGGCCTAGAAGAGACCCAGTACTTC
CASTERGLEETQYF
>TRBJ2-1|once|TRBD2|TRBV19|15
TGTGCCAGTAGTCCGACTAGCGGAGCTTACAATGAGCAGTTCTTC
CASSPTSGAYNEQFF
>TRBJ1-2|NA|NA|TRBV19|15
TGTGCCACCCGGGAGGCGCGACTCGCTAACTATGGCTACACCTTC
CATREARLANYGYTF
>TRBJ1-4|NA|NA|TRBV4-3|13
TGCGCCAGCAGCCCGGACAGCGGGGGGGAACTGTTTTTT
CASSPDSGGELFF
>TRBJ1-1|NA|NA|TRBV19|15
TGTGCCAGTAGTGTGCCCGGGGGGAGGAACACTGAAGCTTTCTTT
CASSVPGGRNTEAFF
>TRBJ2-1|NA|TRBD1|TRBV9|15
TGTGCCAGCAGCGGTCAGGACAGGTCCTACAATGAGCAGTTCTTC
CASSGQDRSYNEQFF
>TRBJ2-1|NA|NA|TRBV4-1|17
TGCGCCAGCAGCCAAGAGGCGGGGACTTATCCCGCGGCTGAGCAGTTCTTC
CASSQEAGTYPAAEQFF
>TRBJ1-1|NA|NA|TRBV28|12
TGTGCCAGCATAGCAGACGGCACTGAAGCTTTCTTT
CASIADGTEAFF
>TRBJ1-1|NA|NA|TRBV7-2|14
TGTGCCAGCAGCTTTGATCCGGGGGGCACTGAAGCTTTCTTT
CASSFDPGGTEAFF
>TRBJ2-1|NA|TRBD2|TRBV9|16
TGTGCCAGCAGCGTAGTTAGCGGGAGCTCCTACAATGAGCAGTTCTTC
CASSVVSGSSYNEQFF
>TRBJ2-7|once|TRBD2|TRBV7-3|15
TGTGCCAGCAGCCTTACTAGCGGCGGCTCCTACGAGCAGTACTTC
CASSLTSGGSYEQYF
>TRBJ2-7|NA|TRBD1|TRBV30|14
TGTGCCTGGAACCAGGACAGGGGGGCCTACGAGCAGTACTTC
CAWNQDRGAYEQYF